Following are 27 T cell receptor beta chains from one sample sequenced in a study of blood T cell repertoires in COVID-19. Here immunoSEQ multiplex PCR was the method, and the copy in TCRdb shows in-frame clones only, minus some. The table records 210,000 or so clones, approximately 80% of them present only once. Sequenced sample: PBMCs or T cells enriched from blood (not recorded which). These receptors all stem from a man aged 30-40 years with acute COVID-19.

The chain employs TRBV10-3 and TRBJ1-2, with D tentatively TRBD1 (5 bases). V lost 7 bases and J lost 7, with 16 bases in between. The CDR3 contains 13 residues. Looked up from germline, CDR1 is ENHRY and CDR2 is SYGVKD. For the CDR3, the DNA is TGTGCCATCATCAGGCCAGGCGGGGGTGGCTACACCTTC. It encodes CAIIRPGGGGYTF.

This rearrangement joins TRBV24-1 to TRBJ2-1, with D possibly TRBD1 on 5 matching bases. In germline, CDR1 is KGHDR, CDR2 SFDVKD. The V and J ends lost 1 base and 3 bases respectively, with 9 bases between them. The CDR3 extends over 15 amino acids. The CDR3 protein is CATSDFGQGYNEQFF. CDR3 DNA: TGTGCCACCAGTGATTTCGGGCAGGGCTACAATGAGCAGTTCTTC.

This clone occurred once. The V call is TRBV14, the J call TRBJ1-6; 10 bases agree with TRBD1. CDR1 and CDR2 from the germline V gene are SGHDN and FVKESK. The V segment lost 4 bases and the J segment 10 bases; nucleotides outside the gene matches: 4. The CDR3 length is 14 residues. The CDR3 region is CASSRQGAGSPLHF. DNA for the CDR3: TGTGCCAGCAGCCGACAGGGGGCTGGCTCACCCCTCCACTTT.

This chain links TRBV19 with TRBJ2-3; 15 bases map to TRBD2. The CDR3 extends over 19 amino acids. V shed 4 bases, J shed 2 bases, and the junction held 10 bases outside the gene matches. Germline loops: CDR1 LNHDA, CDR2 SQIVND (reference sequence). This CDR3 reads CASSKPGLAGGRNTDTQYF. DNA of the CDR3: TGTGCCAGTAGTAAGCCGGGACTAGCGGGGGGCCGAAACACAGATACGCAGTATTTT.

CDR3: CASSGTGSRQPQHF. The CDR3, as DNA: TGTGCCAGTAGTGGGACAGGGTCCCGTCAGCCCCAGCATTTT. V gene TRBV19 combines with J gene TRBJ1-5, with TRBD1 matching 9 bases. V trimming: 5 bases; J trimming: 6 bases; junction bases outside the gene matches: 5. CDR1 is LNHDA and CDR2 is SQIVND in the germline V gene (reference sequence). The CDR3 is 14 amino acids.

V usage is TRBV5-1 and J usage is TRBJ1-1; the D gene is possibly TRBD1 (5 bases). Germline V gene data show CDR1 as SGHRS and CDR2 as YFSETQ. Trimming cost V 3 bases and J 7 bases, with 16 bases left between them. The CDR3 loop spans 14 amino acids. Here the CDR3 DNA reads TGCGCCAGCAGCTACGGAGGCGGGGACTTTGAAGCTTTCTTT. This sequence encodes CASSYGGGDFEAFF.

Of note for this clone: Other DNA sequences from this sample encode an identical CDR3 as well. This sequence joins TRBV11-2 and TRBJ2-2; TRBD2 might be the D (6 bases). The CDR3 loop spans 15 amino acids. Germline V CDR1 and CDR2: SGHAT, FQNNGV. Trimming pared 1 base from V and 4 bases from J, leaving 10 bases between. The CDR3 nucleotides read TGTGCCAGCAGCTTAGTCGGGGGAGTCACCGGGGAGCTGTTTTTT. Protein: CASSLVGGVTGELFF.

In this sample, this clone turned up once. Written as DNA, the CDR3 is TGTGCCAGCAGCTTGAATGTAGGCGGGGGGCCTCACAATGAGCAGTTCTTC. Translating it yields CASSLNVGGGPHNEQFF. The chain joins TRBV7-3 to TRBJ2-1, with 8 bases lining up with TRBD2. CDR3 length equals 17 residues. Germline CDR1 reads SGHTA; CDR2 reads FQGTGA. The V gene end was trimmed by 3 bases and the J gene end by 5 bases; junction bases not matched to a gene: 12.

The chain carries TRBV11-3 and TRBJ1-3; TRBD1 matches at 8 bases. This CDR3 region has 15 residues. Trimming took 5 bases from V and 1 from J; bases not matched to a gene: 4. Germline-derived CDR1 and CDR2 are SGHNT and YENEEA. The CDR3 nucleotides are TGTGCCAGCAGCCTAACAGGGGGGTCTGGAAACACCATATATTTT. Translating gives CASSLTGGSGNTIYF. Drawing the rest from reference TRBV11-3 and TRBJ1-3, the complete variable domain is EAGVVQSPRYKIIEKKQPVAFWCNPISGHNTLYWYLQNLGQGPELLIRYENEEAVDDSQLPKDRFSAERLKGVDSTLKIQPAELGDSAVYLCASSLTGGSGNTIYFGEGSWLTVV.

This chain links TRBV7-2 with TRBJ1-2, with a weak D call TRBD1 (5 bases). CDR1 is SGHTA and CDR2 is FQGNSA in the germline V gene. Trimming cost V 1 base and J 8 bases, with 11 bases left between them. The CDR3 covers 13 residues. The CDR3 protein is CASSLGQGEGYTF. The DNA of the CDR3 is TGTGCCAGCAGCTTAGGGCAGGGCGAGGGCTACACCTTC.

The chain has TRBV30 and TRBJ1-2; D gene ambiguous. The V gene lost 1 base and the J gene lost 5 bases, with 5 bases spanning the gap. Germline CDR1 is GTSNPN and CDR2 is SVGIG (reference sequence). The CDR3 extends over 11 amino acids. In DNA, the CDR3 is TGTGCCTGGAGTGGAGGTTATGGCTACACCTTC. Its protein product is CAWSGGYGYTF.

This clone was seen repeatedly, ten times or more. This chain joins TRBV12-5 and TRBJ1-6, with D possibly being TRBD1 (6 bases). Trimming took off 1 base at V and 0 bases at J, with 16 bases between the two ends. In germline, CDR1 is LGHNT, CDR2 FRNRAP. The length of the CDR3 is 19 residues. CDR3: CASGLAARGISSYNSPLHF. Written as DNA, the CDR3 is TGTGCTAGTGGTTTGGCCGCCAGGGGAATAAGCTCCTATAATTCACCCCTCCACTTT. Supplemented by reference TRBV12-5 and TRBJ1-6, the full variable domain reads DARVTQTPRHKVTEMGQEVTMRCQPILGHNTVFWYRQTMMQGLELLAYFRNRAPLDDSGMPKDRFSAEMPDATLATLKIQPSEPRDSAVYFCASGLAARGISSYNSPLHFGNGTRLTVT.

The rearrangement uses TRBV4-2 and TRBJ2-5, with 12 positions matching TRBD2. The V segment lost 5 bases and the J segment 5 bases; nucleotides outside the gene matches: 9. Germline V gives CDR1 LGHNA, CDR2 YNFKEQ. This CDR3 is built from 16 residues. Written as DNA, the CDR3 is TGTGCCAGCAGCGTGTCTAGCGGGGGGGCTGGGGAGACCCAGTACTTC. Its protein is CASSVSSGGAGETQYF.

The chain combines TRBV5-6 with TRBJ1-6; maybe TRBD1 (6 bases). V was pared by 5 bases and J by 7 bases, with 16 bases between. CDR3 length: 15 residues. Germline loops: CDR1 SGHDT, CDR2 YYEEEE. In DNA form, the CDR3 reads TGTGCCAGCAGTTCCTTGGACAGAGGGAATTCACCCCTCCACTTT. Translation: CASSSLDRGNSPLHF.

This rearrangement joins TRBV2 to TRBJ1-2, with a tentative D call TRBD1 (5 bases). Germline CDR1 is SNHLY and CDR2 is FYNNEI. The length of the CDR3 is 12 residues. V was trimmed by 3 bases and J by 7 bases, leaving 9 bases between them. CDR3 nucleotides: TGTGCCAGCAGTGACGGCAGGGCTGGCTACACCTTC. Encoded protein: CASSDGRAGYTF.

The chain joins TRBV7-3 to TRBJ2-1; a weak D match, TRBD2 (6 bases). Germline loops: CDR1 SGHTA, CDR2 FQGTGA. The CDR3 covers 17 residues. With 2 bases removed from V and 7 bases from J, the gap between germline ends came to 21 bases. CDR3 residues: CASSLADYPSGGNEQFF. The CDR3 DNA is TGTGCCAGCAGCTTAGCGGACTACCCTTCCGGGGGAAATGAGCAGTTCTTC.

The genes are TRBV6-5 and TRBJ2-5; 8 bases line up with TRBD1. Germline CDR1 MNHEY, CDR2 SVGAGI. V shed 4 bases, J shed 5 bases, and the junction held 6 bases outside the gene matches. The CDR3 has 14 residues. CDR3 bases: TGTGCCAGCAGTTCCCCCAGGGGGCGGGAGACCCAGTACTTC. Translation: CASSSPRGRETQYF.

The chain carries TRBV7-3 and TRBJ2-7; 9 bases match TRBD1. Germline CDR1 and CDR2: SGHTA and FQGTGA. V lost 3 bases, J lost 4 bases, and 4 bases stayed unmatched. The CDR3 runs 14 residues. CDR3 region: CASSFGTGRYEQYF. In DNA, the CDR3 is TGTGCCAGCAGCTTCGGGACAGGGAGGTACGAGCAGTACTTC.

The J gene is TRBJ2-5, the V gene TRBV7-3; 10 nucleotides line up with TRBD1. This CDR3 contains 13 residues. The junction had 5 bases not matched to a gene; V was cut back by 6 bases and J by 7 bases. Germline V gene lookup returns CDR1 SGHTA and CDR2 FQGTGA. The CDR3 spells CASSRGQGRTQYF. The CDR3 DNA sequence: TGTGCCAGCAGTCGGGGACAGGGGCGGACCCAGTACTTC.

This chain joins TRBV28 and TRBJ2-7, with 8 bases fitting TRBD1. The length of the CDR3 is 15 residues. CDR1 is MDHEN and CDR2 is SYDVKM in the germline V gene. Trimming cost V 6 bases and J 12 bases; bases outside gene matches: 19. The CDR3 region is CASRATRPGTGVWYF. CDR3 coding DNA: TGTGCCAGCAGAGCCACACGTCCCGGGACAGGTGTATGGTACTTC.

V gene TRBV5-1 combines with J gene TRBJ1-1, with 8 bases matching TRBD1. V was pared by 4 bases and J by 5 bases, with 4 bases of the junction left unmatched. The germline gives CDR1 SGHRS, CDR2 YFSETQ. The CDR3 has 13 residues. This CDR3 reads CASSPGDRTEAFF. In nucleotides, the CDR3 is TGCGCCAGCAGCCCCGGGGACAGGACTGAAGCTTTCTTT.

The chain carries TRBV5-1 and TRBJ2-1, with 15 nucleotides matching TRBD2. V lost 2 bases, J lost 0 bases, and 3 bases stayed unmatched. The germline gives CDR1 SGHRS, CDR2 YFSETQ. The length of the CDR3 is 18 residues. CDR3 sequence reads: CASSFGTSGGSSYNEQFF. The CDR3 DNA sequence: TGCGCCAGCAGCTTTGGGACTAGCGGGGGGTCCTCCTACAATGAGCAGTTCTTC.

The rearrangement joins TRBV18 to TRBJ1-1; 8 bases align to TRBD1. Unmatched junction bases numbered 4, after V lost 3 bases and J lost 1 base. The CDR3 runs 15 residues. Germline V lookup: CDR1 KGHSH, CDR2 LQKENI. CDR3 residues: CASSPPGGANTEAFF. DNA of the CDR3: TGTGCCAGCTCACCGCCAGGGGGCGCGAACACTGAAGCTTTCTTT.

This chain uses TRBV7-5 with TRBJ2-3; TRBD2, as called in the table, went unchecked against the DNA. TRBV7-5 is flagged as a pseudogene. This CDR3 has 20 amino acids. The CDR3 here is CVRSLFASGGLQSSTDTQYF. CDR3 nucleotide sequence: TGTGTCAGAAGCTTGTTCGCTAGCGGGGGGCTCCAATCTAGCACAGATACGCAGTATTTT.

The chain is built from TRBV2 and TRBJ1-6; possibly TRBD1 for D (5 bases). In germline, CDR1 is SNHLY, CDR2 FYNNEI. This CDR3 contains 15 residues. Trimming shortened V by 4 bases and J by 5 bases, and 12 bases separated the two germline ends. The CDR3: CASSVAAGNNSPLHF. For the CDR3, the DNA is TGTGCCAGCAGTGTGGCGGCAGGGAATAATTCACCCCTCCACTTT.

The gene calls are TRBV9 and TRBJ1-3, with unresolved D. V was clipped by 4 bases and J by 0 bases, with 11 bases between them. This CDR3 comprises 15 residues. Per germline, CDR1 SGDLS and CDR2 YYNGEE. The CDR3 nucleotides read TGTGCCAGCAGCCCCCGTAGTGCCTCTGGAAACACCATATATTTT. Residues: CASSPRSASGNTIYF.

The chain uses TRBV7-2 and TRBJ1-3; possible D gene TRBD1, 5 bases. CDR3 length equals 14 residues. The ends were cut back, 2 bases at V and 8 bases at J, with 13 bases in the middle. CDR1 is SGHTA and CDR2 is FQGNSA in the germline V gene. In nucleotides, the CDR3 is TGTGCCAGCAGCTTACGGGCAGGGTCTGACACCATATATTTT. Protein sequence: CASSLRAGSDTIYF.